This T cell receptor (beta chain) was sequenced in a study of T cell repertoires in cytomegalovirus infection (dated by TCRdb to 2018 to 2020). In the study overall: Donor HLA type was relevant to the analysis, as public TCR beta signatures indicated carriage of CMV infection together with the matching HLA type. Overall study outcomes, separate from this receptor: In both this cohort and an independent cohort of under 450 donors, the cumulative frequency of public TCR beta family members distinguished carriers of CMV infection plus the relevant HLA type. The ex vivo response was dominated by HLA-C-restricted CMV-specific TCR beta clonotypes, which also provided the single most frequent clonotype in two of eight donors.

Sequences DFQATT (CDR1) and SNEGSKA (CDR2) are obtained from the germline V gene (reference sequence). Measured from the cysteine to the phenylalanine, the CDR3 is 17 residues long. Just CDR3 DNA is preserved here, 51 bases in frame from base 1. V has 5 bases trimmed and J has 1 base trimmed; junction bases matching no gene number 14. TCRdb names Illumina HiSeq 1500 as the instrument used. TCRdb reran the public reads through fastp at Q25 and MiXCR, keeping productive beta chains. Rows matching on CDR3 protein sequence are summarized as one entry with the most common DNA and genes. This sample has about 260,000 distinct CDR3 sequences in its table, and roughly 13% of those were observed once. Jointly, the top ten make up roughly 8.9% of the sample. This clonotype was recorded many times. Its target antigen remains unknown. Base qualities are not recorded, but no much larger clone differs from it by a single base.

The origin of this receptor is a human donor in good health (CMV status not recorded). Some clones in this sample may be carry-over from other donors' samples. The V gene is TRBV20-1 and the J gene is TRBJ2-3; the junction holds 8 bases that match TRBD1. Specimen: PBMCs. The bases read TGCAGTGCTCCGGATCGGACAGGGATGGTAGGCACAGATACGCAGTATTTT. Its amino acids are CSAPDRTGMVGTDTQYF.